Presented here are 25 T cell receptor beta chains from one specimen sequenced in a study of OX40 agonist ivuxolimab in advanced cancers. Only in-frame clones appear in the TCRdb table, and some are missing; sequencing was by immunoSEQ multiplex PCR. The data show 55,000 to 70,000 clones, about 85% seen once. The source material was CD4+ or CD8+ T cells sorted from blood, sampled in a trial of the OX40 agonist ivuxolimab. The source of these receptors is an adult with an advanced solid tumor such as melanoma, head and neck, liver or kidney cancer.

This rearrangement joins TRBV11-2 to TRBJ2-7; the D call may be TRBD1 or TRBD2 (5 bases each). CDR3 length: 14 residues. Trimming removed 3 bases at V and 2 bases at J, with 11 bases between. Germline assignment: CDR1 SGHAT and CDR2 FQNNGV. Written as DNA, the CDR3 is TGTGCCAGCAGCTTCGGGACCCAAGCCTACGAGCAGTACTTC. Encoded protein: CASSFGTQAYEQYF.

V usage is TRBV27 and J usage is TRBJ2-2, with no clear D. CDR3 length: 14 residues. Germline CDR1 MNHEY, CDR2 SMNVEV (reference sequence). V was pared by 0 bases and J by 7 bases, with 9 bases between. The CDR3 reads CASSLSVRGGELFF. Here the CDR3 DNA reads TGTGCCAGCAGTTTATCAGTTCGTGGCGGGGAGCTGTTTTTT.

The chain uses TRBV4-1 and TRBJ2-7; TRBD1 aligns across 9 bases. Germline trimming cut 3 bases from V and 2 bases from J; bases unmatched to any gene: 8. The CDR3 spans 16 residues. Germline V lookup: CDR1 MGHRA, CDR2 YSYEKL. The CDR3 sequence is CASSQDPGTGTYEQYF. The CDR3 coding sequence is TGCGCCAGCAGCCAGGATCCCGGGACAGGGACCTACGAGCAGTACTTC.

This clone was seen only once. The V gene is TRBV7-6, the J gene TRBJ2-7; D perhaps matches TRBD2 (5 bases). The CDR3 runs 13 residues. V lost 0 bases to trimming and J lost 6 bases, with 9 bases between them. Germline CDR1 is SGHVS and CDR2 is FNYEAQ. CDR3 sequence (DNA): TGTGCCAGCAGCTTAGCACGGGAATCCGAGCAGTACTTC. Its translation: CASSLARESEQYF.

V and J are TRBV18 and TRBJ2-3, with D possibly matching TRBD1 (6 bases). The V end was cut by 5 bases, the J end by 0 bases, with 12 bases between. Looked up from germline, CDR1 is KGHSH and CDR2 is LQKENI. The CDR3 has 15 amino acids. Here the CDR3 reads CASSVRQVSTDTQYF. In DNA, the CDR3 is TGTGCCAGCTCAGTTAGACAGGTTAGCACAGATACGCAGTATTTT.

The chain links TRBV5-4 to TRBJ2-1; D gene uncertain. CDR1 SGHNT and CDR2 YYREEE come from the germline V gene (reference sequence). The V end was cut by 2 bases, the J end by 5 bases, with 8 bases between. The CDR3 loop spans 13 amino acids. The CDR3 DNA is TGTGCCAGCAGCTTTCCTGAGGACAATGAGCAGTTCTTC. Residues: CASSFPEDNEQFF.

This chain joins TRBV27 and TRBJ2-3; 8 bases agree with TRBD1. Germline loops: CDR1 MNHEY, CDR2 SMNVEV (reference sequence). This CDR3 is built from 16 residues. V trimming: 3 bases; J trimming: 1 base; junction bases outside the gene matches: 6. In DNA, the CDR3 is TGTGCCAGCAGTTTCTTCGGGACAGGACGCACAGATACGCAGTATTTT. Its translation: CASSFFGTGRTDTQYF.

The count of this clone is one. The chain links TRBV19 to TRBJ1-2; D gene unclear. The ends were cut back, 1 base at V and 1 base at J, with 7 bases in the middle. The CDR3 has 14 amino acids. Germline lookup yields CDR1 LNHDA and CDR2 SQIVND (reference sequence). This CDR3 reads CASSIADFNYGYTF. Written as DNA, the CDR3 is TGTGCCAGTAGTATAGCAGACTTTAACTATGGCTACACCTTC.

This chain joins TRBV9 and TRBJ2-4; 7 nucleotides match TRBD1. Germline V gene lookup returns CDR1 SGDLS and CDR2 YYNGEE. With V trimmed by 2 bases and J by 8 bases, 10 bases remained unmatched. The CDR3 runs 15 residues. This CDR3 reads CASSVGTADADIQYF. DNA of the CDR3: TGTGCCAGCAGCGTCGGGACAGCCGACGCGGACATTCAGTACTTC.

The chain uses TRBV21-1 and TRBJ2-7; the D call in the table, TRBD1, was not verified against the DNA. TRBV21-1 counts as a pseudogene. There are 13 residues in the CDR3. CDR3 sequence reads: CASSPTGTYEQYF. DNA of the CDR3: TGTGCCAGCAGCCCGACAGGGACCTACGAGCAGTACTTC.

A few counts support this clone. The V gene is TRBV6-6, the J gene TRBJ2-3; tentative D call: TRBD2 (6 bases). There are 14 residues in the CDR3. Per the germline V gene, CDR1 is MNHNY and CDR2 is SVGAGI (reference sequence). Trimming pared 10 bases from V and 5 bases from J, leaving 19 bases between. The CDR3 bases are TGTGCCACCATCCCGACGGGAGTAGGAGATACGCAGTATTTT. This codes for CATIPTGVGDTQYF.

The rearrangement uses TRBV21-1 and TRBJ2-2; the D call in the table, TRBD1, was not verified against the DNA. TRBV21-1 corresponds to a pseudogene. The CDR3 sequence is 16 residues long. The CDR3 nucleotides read TGTGCCAGCAGCAAAGTGCAGGGGGCGAGCACCGGGGAGCTGTTTTTT. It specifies CASSKVQGASTGELFF.

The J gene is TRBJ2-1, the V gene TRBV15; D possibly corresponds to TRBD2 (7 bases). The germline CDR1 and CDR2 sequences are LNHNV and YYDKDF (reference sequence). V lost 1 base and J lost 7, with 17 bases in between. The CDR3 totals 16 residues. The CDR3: CATSRAPLGGGNEQFF. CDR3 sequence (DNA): TGTGCCACCAGCAGAGCCCCACTAGGGGGAGGGAATGAGCAGTTCTTC.

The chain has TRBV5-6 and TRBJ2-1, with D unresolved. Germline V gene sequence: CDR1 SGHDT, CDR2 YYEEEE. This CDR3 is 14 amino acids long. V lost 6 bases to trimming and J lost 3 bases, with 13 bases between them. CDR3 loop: CASTPQLGYNEQFF. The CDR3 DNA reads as TGTGCCAGCACCCCCCAGCTGGGCTACAATGAGCAGTTCTTC.

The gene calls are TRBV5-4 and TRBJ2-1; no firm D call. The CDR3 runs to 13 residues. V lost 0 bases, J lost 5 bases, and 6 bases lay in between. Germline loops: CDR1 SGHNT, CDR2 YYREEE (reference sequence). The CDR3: CASSLGLNNEQFF. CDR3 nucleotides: TGTGCCAGCAGCTTGGGACTTAACAATGAGCAGTTCTTC.

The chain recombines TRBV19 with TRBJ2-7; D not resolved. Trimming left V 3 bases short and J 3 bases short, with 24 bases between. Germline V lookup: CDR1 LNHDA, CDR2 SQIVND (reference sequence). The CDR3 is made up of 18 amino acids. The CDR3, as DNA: TGTGCCAGTAGTATTATCTTTAGCCCGAAAGCTAAGATCTACGAGCAGTACTTC. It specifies CASSIIFSPKAKIYEQYF.

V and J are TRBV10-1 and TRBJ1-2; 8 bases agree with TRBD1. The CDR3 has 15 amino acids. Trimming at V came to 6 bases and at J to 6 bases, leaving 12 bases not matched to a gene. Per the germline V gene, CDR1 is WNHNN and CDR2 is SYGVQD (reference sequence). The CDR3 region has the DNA TGCGCCAGCAGCCGCGACAGGGGCGAATATCATGGCTACACCTTC. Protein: CASSRDRGEYHGYTF.

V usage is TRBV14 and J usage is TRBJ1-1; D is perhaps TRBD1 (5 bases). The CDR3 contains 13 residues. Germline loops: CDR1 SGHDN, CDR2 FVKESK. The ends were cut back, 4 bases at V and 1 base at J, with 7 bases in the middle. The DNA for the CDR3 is TGTGCCAGCAGCCCGGGACCGAACACTGAAGCTTTCTTT. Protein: CASSPGPNTEAFF.

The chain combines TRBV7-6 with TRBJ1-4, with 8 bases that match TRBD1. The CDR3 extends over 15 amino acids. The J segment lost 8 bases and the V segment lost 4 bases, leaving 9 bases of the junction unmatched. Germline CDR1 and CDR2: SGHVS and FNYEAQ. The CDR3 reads CASSSYRGSEEKLFF. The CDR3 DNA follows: TGTGCCAGCAGCTCTTACAGGGGGTCGGAGGAAAAACTGTTTTTT.

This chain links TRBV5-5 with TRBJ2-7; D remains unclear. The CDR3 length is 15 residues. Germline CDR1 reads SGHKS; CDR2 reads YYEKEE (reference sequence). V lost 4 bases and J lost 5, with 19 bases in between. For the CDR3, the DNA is TGTGCCAGCAGCCCCTCTTATGCGGCCCGGAACGAGCAGTACTTC. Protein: CASSPSYAARNEQYF.

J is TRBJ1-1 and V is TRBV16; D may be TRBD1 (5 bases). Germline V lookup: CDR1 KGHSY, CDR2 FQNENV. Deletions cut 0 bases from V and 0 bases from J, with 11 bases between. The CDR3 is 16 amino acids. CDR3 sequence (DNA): TGTGCCAGCAGCCAATCGGCAGGGACCATGAACACTGAAGCTTTCTTT. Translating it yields CASSQSAGTMNTEAFF.

CDR3 loop: CASALGLAGKNEQFF. The CDR3 nucleotides read TGTGCTAGTGCCCTGGGACTAGCGGGAAAGAATGAGCAGTTCTTC. V usage is TRBV12-5 and J usage is TRBJ2-1; 13 nucleotides agree with TRBD2. V lost 7 bases, J lost 7 bases, and 7 bases stayed unmatched. Germline values: CDR1 LGHNT, CDR2 FRNRAP. The CDR3 contains 15 residues.

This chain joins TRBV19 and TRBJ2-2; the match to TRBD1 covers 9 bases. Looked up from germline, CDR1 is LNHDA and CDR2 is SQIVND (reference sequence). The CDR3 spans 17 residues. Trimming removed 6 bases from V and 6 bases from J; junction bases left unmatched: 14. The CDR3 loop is CASRTLVGQGYAGELFF. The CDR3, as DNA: TGTGCCAGTAGGACCTTGGTGGGACAGGGTTACGCCGGGGAGCTGTTTTTT.

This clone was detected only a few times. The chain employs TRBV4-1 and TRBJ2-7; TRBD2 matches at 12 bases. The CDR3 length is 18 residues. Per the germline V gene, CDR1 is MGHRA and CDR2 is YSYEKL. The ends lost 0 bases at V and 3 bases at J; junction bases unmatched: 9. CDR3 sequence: CASSQERTSGIGYYEQYF. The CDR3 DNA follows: TGCGCCAGCAGCCAAGAACGGACTAGCGGGATCGGATACTACGAGCAGTACTTC.

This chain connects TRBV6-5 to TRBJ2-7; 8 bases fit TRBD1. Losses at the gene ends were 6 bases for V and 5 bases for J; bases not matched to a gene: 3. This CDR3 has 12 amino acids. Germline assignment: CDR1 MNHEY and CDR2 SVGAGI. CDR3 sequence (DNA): TGTGCCAGCAGCGGACAGGGTGACGAGCAGTACTTC. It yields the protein CASSGQGDEQYF.